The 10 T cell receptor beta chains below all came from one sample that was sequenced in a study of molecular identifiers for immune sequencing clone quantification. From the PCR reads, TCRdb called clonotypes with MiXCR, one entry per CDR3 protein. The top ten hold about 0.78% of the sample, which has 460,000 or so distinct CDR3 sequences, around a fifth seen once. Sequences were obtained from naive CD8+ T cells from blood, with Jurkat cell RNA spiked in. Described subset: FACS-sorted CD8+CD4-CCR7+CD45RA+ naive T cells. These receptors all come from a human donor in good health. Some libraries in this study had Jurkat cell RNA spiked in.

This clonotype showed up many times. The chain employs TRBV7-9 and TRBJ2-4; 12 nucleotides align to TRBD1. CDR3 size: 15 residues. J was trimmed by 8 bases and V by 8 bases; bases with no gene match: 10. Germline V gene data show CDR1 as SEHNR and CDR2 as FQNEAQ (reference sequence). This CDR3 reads CASSLGTGGHYIQYF. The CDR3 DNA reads TGTGCCAGCTCGCTCGGGACAGGGGGCCATTACATTCAGTACTTC. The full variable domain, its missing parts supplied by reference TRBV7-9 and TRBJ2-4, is DTGVSQNPRHKITKRGQNVTFRCDPISEHNRLYWYRQTLGQGPEFLTYFQNEAQLEKSRLLSDRFSAERPKGSFSTLEIQRTEQGDSAMYLCASSLGTGGHYIQYFGAGTRLSVL.

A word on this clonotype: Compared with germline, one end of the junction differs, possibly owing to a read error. CDR3 in DNA: TGTGCCAGCAGCTTGGCCAGAGAGCGGGAGCTACGAGAGCAGTTCTTC. This sequence encodes CASSLARERELREQFF. V usage is TRBV5-3 and J usage is TRBJ2-1; 8 nucleotides agree with TRBD2. TRBV5-3 has ORF status, its function being uncertain. The CDR3 totals 16 residues.

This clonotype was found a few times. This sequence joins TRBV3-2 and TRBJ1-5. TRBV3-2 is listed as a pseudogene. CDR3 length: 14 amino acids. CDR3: CASRRWGSNQPQHF. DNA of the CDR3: TGTGCCAGCAGGAGATGGGGTAGCAATCAGCCCCAGCATTTT.

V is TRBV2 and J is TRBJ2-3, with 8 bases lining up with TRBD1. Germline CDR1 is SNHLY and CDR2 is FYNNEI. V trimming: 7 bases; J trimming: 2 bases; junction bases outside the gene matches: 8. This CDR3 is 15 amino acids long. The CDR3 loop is CASTRQGASTDTQYF. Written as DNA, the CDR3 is TGTGCCAGCACCCGGCAGGGGGCCTCCACAGATACGCAGTATTTT.

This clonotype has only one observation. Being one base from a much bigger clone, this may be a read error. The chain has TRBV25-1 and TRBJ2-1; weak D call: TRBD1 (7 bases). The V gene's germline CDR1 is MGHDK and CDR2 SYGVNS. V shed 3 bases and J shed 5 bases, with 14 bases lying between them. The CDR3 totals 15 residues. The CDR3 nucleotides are TGTGCCAGCAGTGAGGAGGGGGCCGTCCACAATGAGCAGTTCTTC. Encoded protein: CASSEEGAVHNEQFF.

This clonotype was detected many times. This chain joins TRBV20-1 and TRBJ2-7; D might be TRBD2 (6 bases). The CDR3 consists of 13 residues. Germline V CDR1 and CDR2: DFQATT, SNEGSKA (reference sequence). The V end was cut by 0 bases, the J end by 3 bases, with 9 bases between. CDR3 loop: CSARDRLVYEQYF. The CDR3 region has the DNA TGCAGTGCTAGAGACAGACTAGTCTACGAGCAGTACTTC.

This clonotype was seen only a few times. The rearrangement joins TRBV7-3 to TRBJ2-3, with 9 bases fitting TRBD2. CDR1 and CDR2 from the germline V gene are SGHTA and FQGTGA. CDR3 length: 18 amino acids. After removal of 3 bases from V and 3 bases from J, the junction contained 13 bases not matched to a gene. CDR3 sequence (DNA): TGTGCCAGCAGCTTGAATCTCCGGCCTAGCGGGACAACAGATACGCAGTATTTT. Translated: CASSLNLRPSGTTDTQYF.

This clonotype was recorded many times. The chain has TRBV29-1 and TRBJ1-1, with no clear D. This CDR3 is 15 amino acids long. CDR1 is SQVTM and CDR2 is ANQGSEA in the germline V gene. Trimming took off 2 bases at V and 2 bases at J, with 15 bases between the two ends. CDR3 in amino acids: CSVEPPLFSNTEAFF. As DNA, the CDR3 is TGCAGCGTTGAACCCCCTCTCTTTTCCAACACTGAAGCTTTCTTT.

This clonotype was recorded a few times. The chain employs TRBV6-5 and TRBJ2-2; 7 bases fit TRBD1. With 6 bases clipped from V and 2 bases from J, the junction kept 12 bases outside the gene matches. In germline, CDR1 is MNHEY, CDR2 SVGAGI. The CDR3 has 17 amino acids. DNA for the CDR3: TGTGCCAGCAGCCTACAGGGACAGATTATAAACACCGGGGAGCTGTTTTTT. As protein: CASSLQGQIINTGELFF.

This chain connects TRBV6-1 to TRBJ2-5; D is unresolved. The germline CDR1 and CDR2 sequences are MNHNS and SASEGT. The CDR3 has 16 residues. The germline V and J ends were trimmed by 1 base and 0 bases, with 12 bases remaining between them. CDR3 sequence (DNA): TGTGCCAGCAGTGAAGGGGCCATCCCGTACCAAGAGACCCAGTACTTC. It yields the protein CASSEGAIPYQETQYF.